Listed here are 8 T cell receptor beta chains from one sample, sequenced in a study of T cells in Graves' hyperthyroidism and ophthalmopathy. RNA transcripts yielded amplified TCR beta CDR3 regions. The primer set for the first-round RT-PCR of the TCR CDR3 was HTBI. TCRdb recomputed calls from the multiplex PCR reads with MiXCR, one row per CDR3 protein. The data show roughly 240,000 distinct CDR3 sequences, 15% to 20% seen once. Sample: blood. These receptors originate from a woman between 18 and 29 years old with Graves' ophthalmopathy.

On this clonotype itself: A clone one base away is much larger, so this may be a read error. The rearrangement uses TRBV2 and TRBJ2-7, with 7 bases aligning to TRBD1. The CDR3 spans 13 residues. CDR1 is SNHLY and CDR2 is FYNNEI in the germline V gene. CDR3 DNA sequence: TGTGCCAGCCGGACAGGTCAGCCCTACGAGCGGTACTTC. As protein: CASRTGQPYERYF.

This clonotype appeared many times. The chain joins TRBV11-2 to TRBJ2-5, with D perhaps matching TRBD2 (6 bases). V was trimmed by 4 bases and J by 5 bases, leaving 14 bases between them. Germline CDR1 is SGHAT and CDR2 is FQNNGV. The CDR3 length is 14 residues. The CDR3 sequence: CASSYGDFRETQYF. CDR3 in DNA: TGTGCCAGCAGCTACGGGGACTTTAGGGAGACCCAGTACTTC.

In its sample, this clonotype was seen many times. The chain is built from TRBV24-1 and TRBJ1-5, with 7 bases identical to TRBD1. Germline values: CDR1 KGHDR, CDR2 SFDVKD. V shed 5 bases, J shed 4 bases, and the junction held 4 bases outside the gene matches. The CDR3 sequence is 14 residues long. The CDR3 DNA follows: TGTGCCACCAGTGGACAGGGAGGAAATCAGCCCCAGCATTTT. This sequence encodes CATSGQGGNQPQHF.

This clonotype is a singleton in its sample. The chain carries TRBV28 and TRBJ1-6; 7 nucleotides agree with TRBD1. With V trimmed by 6 bases and J by 10 bases, 12 bases remained unmatched. CDR3 length: 15 residues. Germline V gene data show CDR1 as MDHEN and CDR2 as SYDVKM. CDR3 in DNA: TGTGCCAGCAGCCCTCGCGAAGGGGGCAAGTCACCCCTCCACTTT. Its translation: CASSPREGGKSPLHF.

This clonotype was detected ten times or more. The rearrangement joins TRBV7-3 to TRBJ1-6; no firm D call. V lost 9 bases and J 4 bases, leaving 16 bases between the germline ends. Germline assignment: CDR1 SGHTA and CDR2 FQGTGA. CDR3 length: 15 amino acids. The CDR3 sequence: CARVRRRAYNSPLHF. The CDR3 DNA is TGTGCCAGGGTCAGGAGGAGGGCTTATAATTCACCCCTCCACTTT.

The chain is built from TRBV2 and TRBJ2-2, with 10 bases fitting TRBD2. The germline gives CDR1 SNHLY, CDR2 FYNNEI. Losses at the gene ends were 11 bases for V and 4 bases for J; bases not matched to a gene: 10. The CDR3 has 15 residues. The CDR3 loop is CARQGSGGRTGELFF. For the CDR3, the DNA is TGTGCCCGCCAGGGTAGCGGGGGGCGCACCGGGGAGCTGTTTTTT.

This clonotype came up many times. This chain joins TRBV24-1 and TRBJ2-2; TRBD1 matches 9 bases. CDR1 KGHDR and CDR2 SFDVKD come from the germline V gene. This CDR3 has 17 residues. Trimming removed 1 base from V and 7 bases from J; junction bases left unmatched: 9. The CDR3 sequence: CATSDFPGQGQGGELFF. The CDR3 DNA reads TGTGCCACCAGTGATTTCCCTGGACAGGGGCAGGGCGGGGAGCTGTTTTTT.

The V gene is TRBV20-1, the J gene TRBJ2-6, with TRBD2 as a possible D gene (5 bases). Between the trimmed V and J ends, which lost 1 base and 4 bases, there was a span of 8 bases. The CDR3 loop spans 14 amino acids. The germline CDR1 and CDR2 sequences are DFQATT and SNEGSKA (reference sequence). DNA for the CDR3: TGCAGTGCTAGAGGGTCGGGAGGGGCCAACGTCCTGACTTTC. Translating it yields CSARGSGGANVLTF.